This T cell receptor (beta chain) was sequenced for a study of early T cells in non-severe SARS-CoV-2 infection. Study-wide background: Bulk RNA isolated from unsorted whole blood underwent sequencing; chains were not paired. Study-level points and caveats: VDJdb matching, biased toward anti-spike CD8 responses, missed private and CD4 specificities.

This clonotype was recorded many times. Its target is not known. Unique molecular identifiers were added to individual cDNA molecules. TCRdb reprocessed the 5' RACE reads with MiXCR, giving one entry per CDR3 protein. The table has roughly 71,000 distinct CDR3 sequences, over 10% seen once. The CDR3 covers 15 residues. V lost 6 bases to trimming and J lost 4 bases; unmatched junction nucleotides: 7. V and J are TRBV12-3 or TRBV12-4 and TRBJ2-2, with 8 bases lining up with TRBD2. The sequence was obtained from an adult who was a healthcare worker with PCR-confirmed SARS-CoV-2 infection or an uninfected control (not recorded which). Input material: whole blood. The CDR3 here is CASRTGTRSTGELFF. CDR3 sequence (DNA): TGTGCCAGCAGAACCGGGACTAGAAGCACCGGGGAGCTGTTTTTT.